Listed below are T cell receptor beta chains from one sample, sequenced in a study of blood T cells in healthy people across ages. MiXCR, applied by TCRdb to the 5' RACE reads, yields one record per CDR3 protein. Of about 1.8 million distinct CDR3 sequences in the sample, about 50% were seen once. Input material: blood. These receptors originate from a woman in her 40s in good health. The CDR3 runs from the conserved cysteine through the conserved F or W. The D gene is left open where the match is weak. Size is omitted from some rows. Given values are once, few, many or a class for expanded clones.

clone_size j_call d_call v_call cdr3_nt cdr3_aa
few TRBJ2-7 NA TRBV7-2 TGTGCCAGCAGTGAGAGGCAGGGAGACATCTCCTACGAGCAGTACTTC CASSERQGDISYEQYF
once TRBJ1-5 NA TRBV6-6 TGTGCCAGCAGTTACTATAATGATCAGCCCCAGCATTTT CASSYYNDQPQHF
NA TRBJ2-7 TRBD2 TRBV5-8 TGTGCCATTTCATCCTCGGGACTAGCGGGGATATCTACCTACAATGAGCAGTACTTC CAISSSGLAGISTYNEQYF
NA TRBJ2-3 TRBD2 TRBV4-2 TGTGCCAGCAGCCAAGAATCTAGAGGAAGCGGGGTAACAGATACGCAGTATTTT CASSQESRGSGVTDTQYF
NA TRBJ2-7 NA TRBV6-1 TGTGCCAGCAGGAACAGGGAAAGCTCCTACGAGCAGTACTTC CASRNRESSYEQYF
many TRBJ2-5 TRBD2 TRBV4-3 TGCGCCAGCAGCCAAGGGCTAGCGGGGCAAGAGACCCAGTACTTC CASSQGLAGQETQYF
NA TRBJ2-1 TRBD2 TRBV20-1 TGCAGTGCCCCCGGGACTAGCGGGGCCGGTGAGCAGTTCTTC CSAPGTSGAGEQFF
NA TRBJ1-1 NA TRBV6-5 TGTGCCAGCAGTTCCCCCAGGGAAGCTTTCTTT CASSSPREAFF
few TRBJ2-7 NA TRBV4-1 TGCGCCAGCAGCCATCGATCAAACAGGGTAGGGTCCTACGAGCAGTACTTC CASSHRSNRVGSYEQYF
NA TRBJ1-2 TRBD1 TRBV2 TGTGCCAGCAGTGAAGGGACAGGCTACCCTAACTATGGCTACACCTTC CASSEGTGYPNYGYTF
NA TRBJ1-2 NA TRBV28 TGTGCCAGCAGCCCCCTGAACGGGGATACTAACTATGGCTACACCTTC CASSPLNGDTNYGYTF
few TRBJ2-7 TRBD1 TRBV5-1 TGCGCCAGCAGCTTTTTGGGACAGGGCCGGGACGAGCAGTACTTC CASSFLGQGRDEQYF
NA TRBJ2-7 NA TRBV20-1 TGCAGTGGGCTCAGGGGCTCCTACGAGCAGTACTTC CSGLRGSYEQYF
NA TRBJ2-1 NA TRBV6-2/TRBV6-3 TGTGCCAGTTCCGGGACTGGAGGGGATCAGTTCTTC CASSGTGGDQFF
many TRBJ2-7 NA TRBV4-3 TGCGCCAGCAGCCAAGCGGTGGGGTACGAGCAGTACTTC CASSQAVGYEQYF
NA TRBJ2-3 NA TRBV6-2/TRBV6-3 TGTGCCAGCACCCCAAGACAGAGGCGGGGAGCTAGCACAGATACGCAGTATTTT CASTPRQRRGASTDTQYF
few TRBJ1-4 TRBD1 TRBV6-6 TGTGCCAGCAGTTACGGACAGGGGAGATCTGAAAAACTGTTTTTT CASSYGQGRSEKLFF
few TRBJ2-7 NA TRBV20-1 TGCAGTGCTAGTTACTTCGGGAAAAGGGCCTACGAGCAGTACTTC CSASYFGKRAYEQYF
NA TRBJ2-3 TRBD2 TRBV6-1 TGTGCCAGCAGTCCCGGGACTAGCGGGGGGGTGGTTAAGACAGATACGCAGTATTTT CASSPGTSGGVVKTDTQYF
NA TRBJ1-1 NA TRBV29-1 TGCAGCGTCCGGGAGGCAGGTGGCGCTTTCTTT CSVREAGGAFF
many TRBJ2-7 NA TRBV4-2 TGTGCCAGCAGCCGCCTCGGGACGGAGACCTACGAGCAGTACTTC CASSRLGTETYEQYF
few TRBJ2-5 NA TRBV28 TGTGCCAGTTTTGGGGGACCGTACCAAGAGACCCAGTACTTC CASFGGPYQETQYF
NA TRBJ2-1 TRBD1 TRBV7-9 TGTGCCAGCAGCTTAAGGTTGGGACAGCGCTACAATGAGCAGTTCTTC CASSLRLGQRYNEQFF
few TRBJ2-3 TRBD1 TRBV5-1 TGCGCCAGCAGCTGGGGCGACAGGGATCGGGATACGCAGTATTTT CASSWGDRDRDTQYF
NA TRBJ2-3 NA TRBV28 TGTGCCAGCAGTCTTATAGCGGCTAGCACAGATACGCAGTATTTT CASSLIAASTDTQYF
once TRBJ2-2 TRBD1 TRBV9 TGTGCCAGCAGCGCCTACGCCGGGACAGTGAACACCGGGGAGCTGTTTTTT CASSAYAGTVNTGELFF
few TRBJ2-1 TRBD1 TRBV9 TGTGCCAGCAGCGGATCCGGGACAGGGAAGGGAGTGGCCAACGATGAGCAGTTCTTC CASSGSGTGKGVANDEQFF
NA TRBJ2-7 NA TRBV6-2/TRBV6-3 TGTGCCAGCAGTTACCGGCCAGGGCCCTACGAGCAGTACTTC CASSYRPGPYEQYF
NA TRBJ1-5 TRBD1 TRBV20-1 TGCAGTGCTGAACGGACAGGGAATCAGCCCCAGCATTTT CSAERTGNQPQHF
NA TRBJ2-1 TRBD2 TRBV4-3 TGCGCCAGCAGCCAAGTATCTAGCGGGGCCAATGAGCAGTTCTTC CASSQVSSGANEQFF
NA TRBJ2-5 NA TRBV20-1 TGCAGTGCTGAGGGGCTAGCCGGCGGGTTAGGAGAGACCCAGTACTTC CSAEGLAGGLGETQYF
NA TRBJ2-3 TRBD2 TRBV7-2 TGTGCCAGCAGCAGCGGGGGGGCTAGCACAGATACGCAGTATTTT CASSSGGASTDTQYF
once TRBJ1-1 TRBD1 TRBV28 TGTGCCAGCACCAACGTCGACAGGGGCACTGAAGCTTTCTTT CASTNVDRGTEAFF
NA TRBJ2-1 TRBD2 TRBV12-3/TRBV12-4 TGTGCCAGCTGGACTAGCGGGGGGGCAGCGGGCAATGAGCAGTTCTTC CASWTSGGAAGNEQFF
NA TRBJ2-5 TRBD2 TRBV29-1 TGCAGCGTTACTAGCGGGGGGGGTGAGCAGTACTTC CSVTSGGGEQYF
NA TRBJ2-7 NA TRBV7-8 TGTGCCAGCAGCTTAGGGGCAGTCTCCTACGAGCAGTACTTC CASSLGAVSYEQYF
few TRBJ2-4 NA TRBV7-3 TGTGCCAGCAGCTCCGGTGGGGACATTCAGTACTTC CASSSGGDIQYF
few TRBJ2-1 TRBD1 TRBV5-6 TGTGCCAGCAGCTTGCAGGGGGCCGGTTGGAATGAGCAGTTCTTC CASSLQGAGWNEQFF
NA TRBJ1-2 TRBD1 TRBV28 TGTGCCAGCAACGGATCCGGGACAGGGAGTCGCGGCTACACCTTC CASNGSGTGSRGYTF
NA TRBJ2-7 NA TRBV12-3/TRBV12-4 TGTGCCAGCAGTTTATCTCTATGGGAGTTTTCCGAGCAGTACTTC CASSLSLWEFSEQYF
few TRBJ2-7 NA TRBV13 TGTGCCAGCAGCTTAGCGGGGGGCAGGGCCAACTACGAGCAGTACTTC CASSLAGGRANYEQYF
NA TRBJ1-2 TRBD1 TRBV20-1 TGCAGTGCCCACCGACAGGGGGCGGATGGCTACACCTTC CSAHRQGADGYTF
NA TRBJ2-1 NA TRBV27 TGTGCCAGCAGTTTCCCGGGACGTCCGCAGTTCTTC CASSFPGRPQFF
NA TRBJ1-1 NA TRBV20-1 TGCAGTGCCCCCTCCAGGGGCGGTGGGGGCGGGAACACTGAAGCTTTCTTT CSAPSRGGGGGNTEAFF
NA TRBJ2-5 NA TRBV7-2 TGTGCCAGCAGCTTAGCGTGGCAGACGAAGACGACCCAGTACTTC CASSLAWQTKTTQYF
few TRBJ1-6 NA TRBV12-3/TRBV12-4 TGTGCCAGCAAGGAAGCCTATAATTCACCCCTCCACTTT CASKEAYNSPLHF
NA TRBJ1-2 TRBD1 TRBV3-1 TGTGCCAGCAGCCAAGACTGGGACAGCTATGGCTACACCTTC CASSQDWDSYGYTF
many TRBJ2-3 NA TRBV5-1 TGCGCCAGCAGCTTTCCTGACAGCACAGATACGCAGTATTTT CASSFPDSTDTQYF
NA TRBJ2-3 NA TRBV20-1 TGCAGTGCTAGAGGCCTAGGGGATACGCAGTATTTT CSARGLGDTQYF
NA TRBJ2-5 TRBD2 TRBV12-3/TRBV12-4 TGTGCCAGCAGCACCTCCGGGGGGGGAGAAGAGACCCAGTACTTC CASSTSGGGEETQYF
few TRBJ2-4 NA TRBV7-8 TGTGCCAGCAGCTTACTGCTTGAGGTCAGGGTGGGAGACATTCAGTACTTC CASSLLLEVRVGDIQYF
many TRBJ2-7 NA TRBV6-2/TRBV6-3 TGTGCCAGCAGTTACCCGTCCTACGAGCAGTACTTC CASSYPSYEQYF
NA TRBJ1-5 NA TRBV7-2 TGTGCCAGCAGCTCCGTCGGGAATCAGCCCCAGCATTTT CASSSVGNQPQHF
NA TRBJ2-4 TRBD1 TRBV28 TGTGCCAGCAGGCCTCAGGGGGCATACATTCAGTACTTC CASRPQGAYIQYF
NA TRBJ2-5 NA TRBV12-3/TRBV12-4 TGTGCCTGCAAATCGGAGACCCAGTACTTC CACKSETQYF